This entry concerns a single T cell receptor (beta chain). This entry is derived from a study of lymphopenia after photon versus proton radiotherapy. Sequencing was performed with immunoSEQ multiplex PCR; in TCRdb, only in-frame clones are kept and a portion is missing. In the table there are 15,000 to 20,000 clones, 75% to 90% of which are singletons. This TCR was sampled from a man aged 65 to 79 with pancreatic cancer. The material sequenced was peripheral blood, taken from a patient treated with proton-based radiotherapy.

The CDR3 spells CASSSRAGNTIYF. CDR3 coding DNA: TGTGCCAGCAGCTCTAGAGCTGGAAACACCATATATTTT. The chain combines TRBV6-5 with TRBJ1-3; no clear D gene. Deletions cut 6 bases from V and 2 bases from J, with 8 bases between. The CDR3 sequence is 13 residues long. The germline gives CDR1 MNHEY, CDR2 SVGAGI.